The 2 T cell receptor beta chains below all came from one sample that was sequenced in a study of cytomegalovirus exposure and HLA in healthy donors. Assay used: immunoSEQ multiplex PCR; TCRdb lists only in-frame clones, some missing. This sample has about 180,000 clones, with 85% to 90% found just once. The specimen sequenced was PBMCs. All receptors derive from a woman in her twenties or thirties in good health and CMV-seronegative.

The V and J genes are TRBV5-8 and TRBJ2-7; the match to TRBD2 covers 13 bases. V dropped 4 bases and J dropped 0; count of bases not matched to a gene: 7. In germline, CDR1 is SGHTS, CDR2 YDEGEE. This CDR3 is 17 amino acids long. The CDR3 DNA is TGTGCCAGCAGCCCCTGGGGACTAGCGGGGAGCTCCTACGAGCAGTACTTC. Its protein product is CASSPWGLAGSSYEQYF.

This sequence joins TRBV4-1 and TRBJ2-2; 16 bases align to TRBD2. Trimming cost V 3 bases and J 6 bases; bases outside gene matches: 1. The CDR3 extends over 16 amino acids. Germline V gene sequence: CDR1 MGHRA, CDR2 YSYEKL. The CDR3 sequence is CASSQGTSGGAGELFF. In DNA, the CDR3 is TGCGCCAGCAGCCAGGGGACTAGCGGGGGGGCCGGGGAGCTGTTTTTT.